This T cell receptor (beta chain) was sequenced for a study of vaccination effects on CD4 cells after COVID-19. Assay used: immunoSEQ multiplex PCR; TCRdb lists only in-frame clones, some missing. The sample records about 73,000 clones, about 73% being singletons. Looked up from germline, CDR1 is SGHDN and CDR2 is FVKESK. Trimming cost V 3 bases and J 8 bases; bases outside gene matches: 23. This CDR3 has 19 residues. As regards this clone: Antigen unknown.

CD4+ T cell isolation took place after 10 days of culture. Every participant took two doses of the BNT162b2 or mRNA-1273 vaccine. Half-medium exchanges with IL-2 medium took place on days 3 and 7. Findings and caveats of the study: Clones that were induced by infection or by vaccine showed marked contraction late after vaccination. Just 1 of 255 vaccine-induced clones in healthy recipients was cross-reactive.

The material was CD4+ T cells from PBMCs cultured without peptide, obtained after COVID-19 vaccination. This TCR was sampled from a human donor who received a COVID-19 vaccine. The V call is TRBV14, the J call TRBJ1-1; TRBD1 matches at 8 bases. In DNA, the CDR3 is TGTGCCAGCAGCCATTCATCCCGACGCAGGGGGCATGTCCGGGCGGAAGCTTTCTTT. Translated: CASSHSSRRRGHVRAEAFF. Full variable domain (remainder filled in from reference TRBV14 and TRBJ1-1): EAGVTQFPSHSVIEKGQTVTLRCDPISGHDNLYWYRRVMGKEIKFLLHFVKESKQDESGMPNNRFLAERTGGTYSTLKVQPAELEDSGVYFCASSHSSRRRGHVRAEAFFGQGTRLTVV.